This TCR beta chain was observed in a study of cytomegalovirus exposure and HLA in healthy donors. Study observations and caveats: Per published reports, the classifier diagnosed cytomegalovirus status with high specificity and sensitivity. Analysis was carried out at a later point, and it linked a missense DCLRE1C variant to TCR beta V- and J-gene trimming. Apparent HLA restriction characterized most CMV-associated TCR beta chains in a later analysis. The listing of some 170 TCR beta chains classed them as cytomegalovirus-associated.

As for this clone: Its antigen is not identified.

Vbeta (60) and Jbeta (13) primers were used in the PCR. This table comes from immunoSEQ multiplex PCR, and its TCRdb copy is limited to in-frame clones, with some not included. The repertoire has fewer than 300,000 clones, 80% of them found once; the top ten carry about 0.3%. After removal of 10 bases from V and 4 bases from J, the junction contained 6 bases not matched to a gene. The CDR3 contains 13 residues. Germline CDR1 and CDR2: MRHNA and SNTAGT. This TCR came from a girl under 10 years old in good health and CMV-seronegative. The specimen was PBMCs. The chain employs TRBV6-4 and TRBJ1-5, with 8 bases identical to TRBD1. The CDR3 sequence is CATADRANQPQHF. Written as DNA, the CDR3 is TGTGCCACCGCGGACAGGGCGAATCAGCCCCAGCATTTT.